The 30 T cell receptor beta chains presented below share a single source sample, sequenced in a study of blood T cell repertoires in COVID-19. Generated by immunoSEQ multiplex PCR, the TCRdb table keeps only in-frame clones and is missing some. The sample consists of some 300,000 clones, 90% to 95% of them appearing once. Sequencing used PBMCs or T cells enriched from blood (not recorded which). The receptors shown here come from a woman younger than 45 who had been exposed to COVID-19.

This chain joins TRBV30 and TRBJ2-2; TRBD2 matches at 7 bases. There are 17 residues in the CDR3. CDR1 and CDR2 from the germline V gene are GTSNPN and SVGIG (reference sequence). Germline trimming cut 1 base from V and 3 bases from J; bases unmatched to any gene: 11. CDR3: CAWSGAQTSWHTGELFF. In DNA form, the CDR3 reads TGTGCCTGGAGTGGCGCTCAGACTAGCTGGCACACCGGGGAGCTGTTTTTT. The full variable domain, with the rest looked up from reference TRBV30 and TRBJ2-2, is SQTIHQWPATLVQPVGSPLSLECTVEGTSNPNLYWYRQAAGRGLQLLFYSVGIGQISSEVPQNLSASRPQDRQFILSSKKLLLSDSGFYLCAWSGAQTSWHTGELFFGEGSRLTVL.

This clone was detected only a few times. V usage is TRBV2 and J usage is TRBJ1-1; D remains unclear. The V end lost 4 bases, the J end lost 4 bases, and 13 bases lay between the germline ends. Looked up from germline, CDR1 is SNHLY and CDR2 is FYNNEI. The CDR3 is 14 residues long. In DNA, the CDR3 is TGTGCCAGCAGTGCGAACAGAGTTGGCACTGAAGCTTTCTTT. This sequence encodes CASSANRVGTEAFF.

V usage is TRBV19 and J usage is TRBJ1-5, with 7 nucleotides matching TRBD1. CDR3 length equals 16 residues. CDR1 is LNHDA, CDR2 SQIVND, per germline (reference sequence). V dropped 7 bases and J dropped 3; count of bases not matched to a gene: 12. CDR3 residues: CASTPQPGQYNQPQHF. The CDR3 DNA is TGTGCCAGTACTCCCCAACCGGGACAGTACAATCAGCCCCAGCATTTT.

The V gene is TRBV10-3, the J gene TRBJ2-5, with D perhaps matching TRBD2 (5 bases). CDR1 is ENHRY, CDR2 SYGVKD, per germline. V lost 10 bases, J lost 5 bases, and 17 bases lay in between. The CDR3 is 13 residues long. CDR3 nucleotides: TGTGCCACCGGAGGAGCCGAGGTGGAGACCCAGTACTTC. Translated, it gives CATGGAEVETQYF.

The chain employs TRBV10-3 and TRBJ1-2, with D perhaps matching TRBD1 (5 bases). The CDR3 has 12 amino acids. Germline V gene lookup returns CDR1 ENHRY and CDR2 SYGVKD. Trimming pared 6 bases from V and 8 bases from J, leaving 13 bases between. The CDR3 DNA follows: TGTGCCATCAGCCGACAGAATCAGGGCTACACCTTC. Protein product: CAISRQNQGYTF.

The rearrangement uses TRBV4-3 and TRBJ2-3, with 7 bases aligning to TRBD2. This CDR3 has 17 residues. The germline CDR1 and CDR2 sequences are LGHNA and YSLEER. J gave up 2 bases and V 0 bases, and 8 bases lay outside the gene matches. The CDR3 DNA follows: TGCGCCAGCAGCCAAGATCTTGGCGGGGGACCCACAGATACGCAGTATTTT. Amino acid sequence: CASSQDLGGGPTDTQYF.

The V and J genes are TRBV20-1 and TRBJ2-5; TRBD2 agrees at 16 bases. Germline V CDR1 and CDR2: DFQATT, SNEGSKA (reference sequence). The V and J ends lost 3 bases and 4 bases, in that order; junction bases with no gene match: 5. CDR3 length equals 16 residues. The CDR3 protein is CSASGGTSGRGETQYF. The CDR3 DNA reads as TGCAGTGCTAGTGGGGGGACTAGCGGGAGGGGAGAGACCCAGTACTTC.

The CDR3, as DNA: TGCAGCGTTGAGGCCACCTACTATGGCTACACCTTC. Translated, it gives CSVEATYYGYTF. This chain connects TRBV29-1 to TRBJ1-2, with unresolved D. Germline assignment: CDR1 SQVTM and CDR2 ANQGSEA. There are 12 residues in the CDR3. Trimming pared 3 bases from V and 3 bases from J, leaving 8 bases between.

This clone was seen more than once but under ten times. The chain uses TRBV23-1 and TRBJ1-5; 9 bases agree with TRBD1. TRBV23-1 is reported as an ORF; its role is uncertain. The V and J ends lost 3 bases and 4 bases, in that order; junction bases with no gene match: 4. The CDR3 loop spans 15 amino acids. CDR3 in DNA: TGCGCCAGCAGTCAGTCTGGGACAGGGAATCAGCCCCAGCATTTT. As protein: CASSQSGTGNQPQHF.

This clone has only one observation. In DNA, the CDR3 is TGTGCCAGCAGCCAAGCCCCAGGGCAAGCCTACGAGCAGTACTTC. Residues: CASSQAPGQAYEQYF. V and J are TRBV3-1 (or the pseudogene TRBV3-2) and TRBJ2-7, with D possibly being TRBD1 (5 bases). Trimming pared 1 base from V and 2 bases from J, leaving 12 bases between. Germline V CDR1 and CDR2: LGHDT, YNNKEL (reference sequence). CDR3 size: 15 residues.

With respect to this clone: This sample also contains other DNA sequences that code for the same CDR3. J is TRBJ1-1 and V is TRBV19; the match to TRBD1 covers 7 bases. V was pared by 5 bases and J by 1 base, with 4 bases of the junction left unmatched. In germline, CDR1 is LNHDA, CDR2 SQIVND (reference sequence). The CDR3 extends over 14 amino acids. CDR3 sequence: CASSRQGRNTEAFF. CDR3 bases: TGTGCCAGTAGTCGACAGGGACGGAACACTGAAGCTTTCTTT.

The chain recombines TRBV9 with TRBJ1-2; 10 bases are a match to TRBD1. Germline V CDR1 and CDR2: SGDLS, YYNGEE. The length of the CDR3 is 16 residues. J gave up 1 base and V 0 bases, and 3 bases lay outside the gene matches. The CDR3 bases are TGTGCCAGCAGCGTAGGATGGACAGGGGGTAACTATGGCTACACCTTC. Translating it yields CASSVGWTGGNYGYTF.

CDR3 sequence: CASSHPRGGGYTF. The CDR3 nucleotides read TGTGCCAGCAGTCACCCCAGGGGTGGTGGCTACACCTTC. This chain joins TRBV6-5 and TRBJ1-2; weak D call: TRBD1 (6 bases). Germline lookup yields CDR1 MNHEY and CDR2 SVGAGI. The CDR3 has 13 residues. V lost 5 bases to trimming and J lost 7 bases, with 14 bases between them.

This chain joins TRBV19 and TRBJ2-1; 10 bases are shared with TRBD1. V was clipped by 1 base and J by 8 bases; unmatched bases: 8. Per germline, CDR1 LNHDA and CDR2 SQIVND (reference sequence). CDR3 length: 16 residues. DNA for the CDR3: TGTGCCAGTAGTATAGTAGGGACAGGGGTCGCCGATGAGCAGTTCTTC. Residues: CASSIVGTGVADEQFF.

This chain links TRBV5-1 with TRBJ2-1; TRBD1 matches 7 bases. The V gene's germline CDR1 is SGHRS and CDR2 YFSETQ. The trim removed 4 bases at V and 4 bases at J, leaving 11 bases unmatched. The CDR3 contains 16 residues. This CDR3 reads CASSRRQGGIYNEQFF. The CDR3 DNA reads as TGCGCCAGCAGCCGCCGACAGGGTGGGATTTACAATGAGCAGTTCTTC.

This chain connects TRBV7-8 to TRBJ1-2; D unclear. Trimming pared 0 bases from V and 2 bases from J, leaving 7 bases between. The CDR3 contains 14 residues. Germline loops: CDR1 SGHVS, CDR2 FQNEAQ. The CDR3 reads CASSLAGGNYGYTF. The CDR3, as DNA: TGTGCCAGCAGCTTAGCGGGCGGGAACTATGGCTACACCTTC.

The chain uses TRBV7-6 and TRBJ2-6; D is undetermined. Germline CDR1 is SGHVS and CDR2 is FNYEAQ. The V end lost 2 bases, the J end lost 0 bases, and 23 bases lay between the germline ends. The length of the CDR3 is 21 residues. CDR3 nucleotides: TGTGCCAGCAGCTTACAGTTTGTCCAGGCCCTCCCATCCTCTGGGGCCAACGTCCTGACTTTC. It specifies CASSLQFVQALPSSGANVLTF.

V usage is TRBV24-1 and J usage is TRBJ1-2; D is perhaps TRBD1 (5 bases). The ends were cut back, 3 bases at V and 3 bases at J, with 10 bases in the middle. CDR1 and CDR2 from the germline V gene are KGHDR and SFDVKD. This CDR3 has 14 amino acids. CDR3 sequence reads: CATSDAGDDYGYTF. The CDR3 DNA reads TGTGCCACCAGTGATGCGGGGGATGACTATGGCTACACCTTC.

The chain is built from TRBV4-1 and TRBJ1-1, with D uncertain. This CDR3 spans 17 amino acids. Between the trimmed V and J ends, which lost 4 bases and 1 base, there was a span of 19 bases. Germline CDR1 is MGHRA and CDR2 is YSYEKL. The CDR3 sequence is CASSPFHISKSNTEAFF. CDR3 DNA: TGCGCCAGCAGCCCTTTTCACATCTCCAAATCGAACACTGAAGCTTTCTTT.

The V gene is TRBV6-5, the J gene TRBJ2-5, with 7 bases identical to TRBD1. Germline CDR1 reads MNHEY; CDR2 reads SVGAGI. V lost 2 bases to trimming and J lost 1 base; unmatched junction nucleotides: 7. This CDR3 is built from 16 residues. The CDR3 DNA is TGTGCCAGCAGTTACGTAAGATGGACAGGCCAAGAGACCCAGTACTTC. It yields the protein CASSYVRWTGQETQYF.

This clone was counted a few times. The genes are TRBV29-1 and TRBJ2-7, with D perhaps TRBD1 (6 bases). The CDR3 spans 15 residues. Germline V lookup: CDR1 SQVTM, CDR2 ANQGSEA. Trimming shortened V by 5 bases and J by 0 bases, and 17 bases separated the two germline ends. This CDR3 is CSVTPGDRPSYEQYF. CDR3 bases: TGCAGCGTTACACCCGGTGACAGGCCCTCCTACGAGCAGTACTTC.

For the CDR3, the DNA is TGTGCCAGCAGCTTCGAGGCGGGGGACCACGAGCAGTACTTC. Residues: CASSFEAGDHEQYF. The chain links TRBV11-3 to TRBJ2-7, with TRBD2 matching 7 bases. Germline trimming cut 3 bases from V and 5 bases from J; bases unmatched to any gene: 7. This CDR3 region has 14 residues. Germline V gene lookup returns CDR1 SGHNT and CDR2 YENEEA.

The chain recombines TRBV6-2 or TRBV6-3 with TRBJ2-5; 9 nucleotides align to TRBD1. The germline CDR1 and CDR2 sequences are MNHEY and SVGEGT. CDR3 length: 13 residues. J was trimmed by 3 bases and V by 6 bases; bases with no gene match: 2. CDR3 sequence reads: CASSGQGKETQYF. As DNA, the CDR3 is TGTGCCAGCAGCGGACAGGGGAAAGAGACCCAGTACTTC.

CDR3 loop: CASSALAGAATYNEQFF. The CDR3 DNA sequence: TGTGCCAGCAGCGCGCTAGCGGGGGCCGCCACCTACAATGAGCAGTTCTTC. The rearrangement joins TRBV4-2 to TRBJ2-1; 10 positions agree with TRBD2. CDR1 LGHNA and CDR2 YNFKEQ come from the germline V gene. The CDR3 length is 17 residues. Trimming at V came to 5 bases and at J to 2 bases, leaving 9 bases not matched to a gene.

V usage is TRBV18 and J usage is TRBJ2-7; D is perhaps TRBD2 (5 bases). Trimming left V 2 bases short and J 4 bases short, with 15 bases between. Germline V lookup: CDR1 KGHSH, CDR2 LQKENI. There are 15 residues in the CDR3. CDR3 loop: CASSPLGSREYEQYF. CDR3 DNA sequence: TGTGCCAGCTCACCATTGGGCAGCCGGGAATACGAGCAGTACTTC.

The rearrangement uses TRBV7-9 and TRBJ2-1; TRBD2 matches 13 bases. CDR1 SEHNR and CDR2 FQNEAQ come from the germline V gene (reference sequence). Trimming took 5 bases from V and 6 from J; bases not matched to a gene: 4. This CDR3 has 15 amino acids. CDR3 sequence reads: CASSPRTSGGNEQFF. The CDR3 nucleotides read TGTGCCAGCAGCCCACGGACTAGCGGGGGCAATGAGCAGTTCTTC.

V and J are TRBV3-1 (or the pseudogene TRBV3-2) and TRBJ1-1; the D gene is possibly TRBD1 (6 bases). Trimming shortened V by 1 base and J by 2 bases, and 8 bases separated the two germline ends. Germline assignment: CDR1 LGHDT and CDR2 YNNKEL (reference sequence). The CDR3 is 14 residues long. CDR3 DNA sequence: TGTGCCAGCAGCCAAGCAGGGGTCAACACTGAAGCTTTCTTT. As protein: CASSQAGVNTEAFF.

To note about this clone: Other nucleotide sequences in the sample specify the same CDR3. CDR3: CASSLGTGPYEQYF. The CDR3 DNA is TGCGCCAGCAGCCTAGGGACAGGACCCTACGAGCAGTACTTC. The chain employs TRBV5-1 and TRBJ2-7; TRBD1 matches 8 bases. The V and J ends lost 4 bases and 2 bases, in that order; junction bases with no gene match: 5. Per the germline V gene, CDR1 is SGHRS and CDR2 is YFSETQ. The CDR3 contains 14 residues.

The sample holds one count of this clone. V usage is TRBV4-1 and J usage is TRBJ2-4; weak D call: TRBD2 (6 bases). CDR1 is MGHRA and CDR2 is YSYEKL in the germline V gene. The V end was cut by 0 bases, the J end by 6 bases, with 15 bases between. The CDR3 spans 16 residues. The CDR3 region has the DNA TGCGCCAGCAGCCAAGATGGGCTGGGGCGGGGAAACATTCAGTACTTC. This codes for CASSQDGLGRGNIQYF.

The chain combines TRBV24-1 with TRBJ1-2, with 9 nucleotides matching TRBD1. Germline CDR1 KGHDR, CDR2 SFDVKD. The V segment lost 4 bases and the J segment 5 bases; nucleotides outside the gene matches: 10. CDR3 size: 16 residues. The CDR3 here is CATSDAGTGRQYGYTF. The CDR3 bases are TGTGCCACCAGTGACGCCGGGACAGGGAGACAGTATGGCTACACCTTC.